The 21 T cell receptor beta chains below were found in one sample sequenced in a study of high-grade serous ovarian cancer treatment subgroups. Tumor samples were taken before definitive surgery or chemotherapy. TCRdb's table, derived via immunoSEQ multiplex PCR, lists solely in-frame clones and lacks some. The top ten hold approximately 15% of the sample, which has roughly 5,400 clones, approximately 71% seen once. The sequenced sample was tumor tissue. These receptors all come from a human donor with high-grade serous ovarian cancer.

The V and J genes are TRBV7-3 and TRBJ2-5; D is undetermined. CDR1 is SGHTA and CDR2 is FQGTGA in the germline V gene. The length of the CDR3 is 11 residues. Trimming removed 11 bases from V and 1 base from J, with 8 bases in between. CDR3 in amino acids: CAAPVQETQYF. The DNA of the CDR3 is TGTGCCGCCCCCGTCCAAGAGACCCAGTACTTC. The whole variable domain, filled in from reference TRBV7-3 and TRBJ2-5, reads GAGVSQTPSNKVTEKGKYVELRCDPISGHTALYWYRQSLGQGPEFLIYFQGTGAADDSGLPNDRFFAVRPEGSVSTLKIQRTERGDSAVYLCAAPVQETQYFGPGTRLLVL.

The chain employs TRBV5-5 and TRBJ2-1, with 8 bases identical to TRBD2. The length of the CDR3 is 15 residues. Germline CDR1 SGHKS, CDR2 YYEKEE (reference sequence). V was pared by 5 bases and J by 8 bases, with 12 bases of the junction left unmatched. This chain's CDR3 is CASSRRGVGGDEQFF. The CDR3, as DNA: TGTGCCAGCAGTCGGCGGGGGGTCGGGGGGGATGAGCAGTTCTTC.

This sequence joins TRBV7-3 and TRBJ2-3; D unclear. Trimming cost V 2 bases and J 2 bases, with 14 bases left between them. The CDR3 has 16 residues. Looked up from germline, CDR1 is SGHTA and CDR2 is FQGTGA. The CDR3 DNA reads as TGTGCCAGCAGCTTACAGCCCGCTGGTCTCACAGATACGCAGTATTTT. Protein sequence: CASSLQPAGLTDTQYF. The complete variable domain, with remaining parts taken from reference TRBV7-3 and TRBJ2-3, reads GAGVSQTPSNKVTEKGKYVELRCDPISGHTALYWYRQSLGQGPEFLIYFQGTGAADDSGLPNDRFFAVRPEGSVSTLKIQRTERGDSAVYLCASSLQPAGLTDTQYFGPGTRLTVL.

The chain recombines TRBV5-6 with TRBJ1-4; D not certain. V was trimmed by 0 bases and J by 9 bases, leaving 15 bases between them. The CDR3 covers 15 residues. Germline V gene data show CDR1 as SGHDT and CDR2 as YYEEEE. The CDR3: CASSLEGQLMKKLFF. The CDR3, as DNA: TGTGCCAGCAGCTTGGAGGGTCAACTAATGAAAAAACTGTTTTTT. Full variable domain (rest looked up from reference TRBV5-6 and TRBJ1-4): DAGVTQSPTHLIKTRGQQVTLRCSPKSGHDTVSWYQQALGQGPQFIFQYYEEEERQRGNFPDRFSGHQFPNYSSELNVNALLLGDSALYLCASSLEGQLMKKLFFGSGTQLSVL.

The chain carries TRBV11-3 and TRBJ2-1; no firm D call. This CDR3 is built from 15 residues. With 5 bases removed from V and 0 bases from J, the gap between germline ends came to 11 bases. Germline-derived CDR1 and CDR2 are SGHNT and YENEEA. The CDR3 reads CASSPDRNSYNEQFF. DNA for the CDR3: TGTGCCAGCAGCCCCGACCGAAACTCCTACAATGAGCAGTTCTTC.

The chain carries TRBV5-4 and TRBJ1-3; 8 bases match TRBD1. The CDR3 is made up of 14 amino acids. V was clipped by 4 bases and J by 4 bases; unmatched bases: 4. Germline-derived CDR1 and CDR2 are SGHNT and YYREEE (reference sequence). The DNA of the CDR3 is TGTGCCAGCAGCCGGACAGGGACCGGAAACACCATATATTTT. This sequence encodes CASSRTGTGNTIYF. Drawing the rest from reference TRBV5-4 and TRBJ1-3, the complete variable domain is ETGVTQSPTHLIKTRGQQVTLRCSSQSGHNTVSWYQQALGQGPQFIFQYYREEENGRGNFPPRFSGLQFPNYSSELNVNALELDDSALYLCASSRTGTGNTIYFGEGSWLTVV.

The J gene is TRBJ1-2, the V gene TRBV27, with D hard to call. Germline CDR1 MNHEY, CDR2 SMNVEV (reference sequence). V was shortened by 11 bases and J by 6 bases, with 16 bases between the two germline ends. The CDR3 runs to 12 residues. As DNA, the CDR3 is TGTGCCGTAAGAGGAAGACTCGATGGCTACACCTTC. Translated, it gives CAVRGRLDGYTF.

This rearrangement joins TRBV5-5 to TRBJ2-1; D is tentatively TRBD1 or TRBD2 (6 bases each). Trimming left V 6 bases short and J 15 bases short, with 25 bases between. The germline V gene encodes CDR1 SGHKS and CDR2 YYEKEE (reference sequence). The CDR3 runs to 14 residues. As DNA, the CDR3 is TGTGCCAGCAACACCGGGGGTTTGGGGGGCTCCTTGTTCTTC. It specifies CASNTGGLGGSLFF. The full variable domain, completed using reference TRBV5-5 and TRBJ2-1, is DAGVTQSPTHLIKTRGQQVTLRCSPISGHKSVSWYQQVLGQGPQFIFQYYEKEERGRGNFPDRFSARQFPNYSSELNVNALLLGDSALYLCASNTGGLGGSLFFGPGTRLTVL.

This clone has just one count. V is TRBV5-5 and J is TRBJ2-1; TRBD2 agrees at 12 bases. The V and J ends lost 4 bases and 2 bases, in that order; junction bases with no gene match: 4. This CDR3 spans 16 amino acids. The germline V gene has CDR1 SGHKS and CDR2 YYEKEE (reference sequence). Written as DNA, the CDR3 is TGTGCCAGCAGCGTATCTAGCGGGGGGGCCTACAATGAGCAGTTCTTC. Translation: CASSVSSGGAYNEQFF.

CDR3 coding DNA: TGTGCCAGCAGCCGCGGGCAGGAGAATTCACCCCTCCACTTT. Its protein is CASSRGQENSPLHF. The chain combines TRBV5-8 with TRBJ1-6; D unresolved. CDR1 SGHTS and CDR2 YDEGEE come from the germline V gene. This CDR3 region has 14 residues. Trimming took off 4 bases at V and 7 bases at J, with 12 bases between the two ends.

The sample holds a few counts of this clone. The chain recombines TRBV15 with TRBJ1-2, with 8 bases aligning to TRBD1. The germline CDR1 and CDR2 sequences are LNHNV and YYDKDF (reference sequence). With 1 base clipped from V and 5 bases from J, the junction kept 3 bases outside the gene matches. The CDR3 loop spans 14 amino acids. The CDR3, as DNA: TGTGCCACCAGCAGAGCGACAGGGGATTATGGCTACACCTTC. Its translation: CATSRATGDYGYTF.

The chain uses TRBV29-1 and TRBJ1-1; the match to TRBD1 covers 8 bases. V dropped 7 bases and J dropped 11; count of bases not matched to a gene: 6. Germline assignment: CDR1 SQVTM and CDR2 ANQGSEA. There are 10 residues in the CDR3. The CDR3 DNA follows: TGCAGCGGGGGAACAGGGGGTGCTTTCTTT. It translates to CSGGTGGAFF.

This chain uses TRBV19 with TRBJ1-5, with D perhaps matching TRBD1 (6 bases). Germline CDR1 reads LNHDA; CDR2 reads SQIVND (reference sequence). CDR3 length: 15 amino acids. The V and J ends lost 3 bases and 1 base respectively, with 10 bases between them. The CDR3 sequence is CASSIWGTSNQPQHF. CDR3 in DNA: TGTGCCAGTAGTATTTGGGGGACAAGCAATCAGCCCCAGCATTTT. The full variable domain, with the rest looked up from reference TRBV19 and TRBJ1-5, is DGGITQSPKYLFRKEGQNVTLSCEQNLNHDAMYWYRQDPGQGLRLIYYSQIVNDFQKGDIAEGYSVSREKKESFPLTVTSAQKNPTAFYLCASSIWGTSNQPQHFGDGTRLSIL.

This chain uses TRBV25-1 with TRBJ2-7, with D unclear. The germline gives CDR1 MGHDK, CDR2 SYGVNS. V was pared by 2 bases and J by 5 bases, with 4 bases between. CDR3 length: 11 amino acids. Here the CDR3 reads CASSEQDEQYF. The CDR3 DNA sequence: TGTGCCAGCAGTGAACAGGACGAGCAGTACTTC.

The genes are TRBV28 and TRBJ2-1; 9 bases are a match to TRBD2. Unmatched junction bases numbered 15, after V lost 3 bases and J lost 6 bases. This CDR3 contains 18 residues. CDR1 is MDHEN and CDR2 is SYDVKM in the germline V gene. Here the CDR3 DNA reads TGTGCCAGCAGTTTCCCTAGACGGGGCGGGGGGGAGCTCAATGAGCAGTTCTTC. Encoded protein: CASSFPRRGGGELNEQFF.

The chain combines TRBV14 with TRBJ2-2, with D possibly being TRBD1 or TRBD2 (6 bases each). Trimming took off 1 base at V and 9 bases at J, with 15 bases between the two ends. This CDR3 contains 15 residues. Germline V gene lookup returns CDR1 SGHDN and CDR2 FVKESK. The CDR3 sequence: CASSQGGAQSRELFF. The CDR3 DNA reads as TGTGCCAGCAGCCAAGGGGGGGCCCAGAGTCGGGAGCTGTTTTTT.

The chain joins TRBV4-3 to TRBJ2-1, with 12 bases fitting TRBD2. The CDR3 is 16 amino acids. J was trimmed by 4 bases and V by 0 bases; bases with no gene match: 1. Germline assignment: CDR1 LGHNA and CDR2 YSLEER. Written as DNA, the CDR3 is TGCGCCAGCAGCCAAGATCTAGCGGGGGGGTACAATGAGCAGTTCTTC. This translates into CASSQDLAGGYNEQFF.

The chain recombines TRBV19 with TRBJ1-2, with D possibly being TRBD1 (5 bases). The CDR3 extends over 15 amino acids. Germline CDR1 is LNHDA and CDR2 is SQIVND (reference sequence). The CDR3 is CTTRPLERGNYGYTF. The CDR3 DNA reads TGTACCACCCGACCTTTAGAACGGGGGAACTATGGCTACACCTTC.

The chain uses TRBV11-1 and TRBJ1-1; a weak D match, TRBD1 (6 bases). The V gene's germline CDR1 is SGHAT and CDR2 FQDESV (reference sequence). The CDR3 runs 14 residues. The V end lost 1 base, the J end lost 1 base, and 7 bases lay between the germline ends. The chain's CDR3 is CASSLEGGNTEAFF. The CDR3 DNA is TGTGCCAGCAGCTTAGAGGGGGGGAACACTGAAGCTTTCTTT.

This clone was counted only a few times. V is TRBV6-1 and J is TRBJ1-1; tentative D call: TRBD1 (5 bases). V lost 2 bases, J lost 6 bases, and 19 bases lay in between. The CDR3 length is 16 residues. Germline V gives CDR1 MNHNS, CDR2 SASEGT. CDR3 in amino acids: CASSEIPGLRDPEAFF. The CDR3 DNA sequence: TGTGCCAGCAGTGAAATCCCGGGCTTGAGGGACCCTGAAGCTTTCTTT.

This clone was seen a single time. The V gene is TRBV11-3, the J gene TRBJ2-7; TRBD2 agrees at 7 bases. CDR3 length: 17 residues. Germline V gene sequence: CDR1 SGHNT, CDR2 YENEEA. Trimming at V came to 5 bases and at J to 2 bases, leaving 15 bases not matched to a gene. The CDR3 protein is CASSPASGGDRAYEQYV. In DNA form, the CDR3 reads TGTGCCAGCAGCCCGGCGTCTGGGGGGGACCGAGCCTACGAGCAGTACGTC.